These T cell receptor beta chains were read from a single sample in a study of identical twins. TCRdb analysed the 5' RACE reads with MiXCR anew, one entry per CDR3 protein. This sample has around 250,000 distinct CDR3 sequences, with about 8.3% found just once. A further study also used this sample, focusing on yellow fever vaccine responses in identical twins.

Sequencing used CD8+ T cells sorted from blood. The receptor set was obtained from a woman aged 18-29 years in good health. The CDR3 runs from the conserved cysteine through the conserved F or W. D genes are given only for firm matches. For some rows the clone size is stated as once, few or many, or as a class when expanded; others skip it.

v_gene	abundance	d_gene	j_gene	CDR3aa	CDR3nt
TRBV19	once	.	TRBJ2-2	CATKTPFLGQKVSGELFF	TGTGCCACAAAAACCCCTTTCCTCGGACAGAAGGTTTCCGGGGAGCTGTTTTTT
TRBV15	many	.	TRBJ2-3	CATSRAQGEGTDTQYF	TGTGCCACCAGCAGAGCTCAGGGAGAGGGCACAGATACGCAGTATTTT
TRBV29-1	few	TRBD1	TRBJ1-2	CSADRGNGYTF	TGCAGCGCGGACAGGGGTAATGGCTACACCTTC
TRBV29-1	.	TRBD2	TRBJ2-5	CSVDLGGDGQETQYF	TGCAGCGTTGATTTGGGAGGGGATGGACAAGAGACCCAGTACTTC
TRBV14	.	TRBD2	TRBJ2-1	CASSQTGLAGRLDNEQFF	TGTGCCAGCAGCCAAACAGGACTAGCGGGACGTTTAGACAATGAGCAGTTCTTC
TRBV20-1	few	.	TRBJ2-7	CSARESGITTHYEQYF	TGCAGTGCTAGAGAATCCGGGATAACTACCCACTACGAGCAGTACTTC
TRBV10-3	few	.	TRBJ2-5	CAISDPRIREAETQYF	TGTGCCATCAGTGACCCCCGGATAAGGGAGGCTGAGACCCAGTACTTC
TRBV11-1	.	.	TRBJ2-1	CASSLAVQGPEYGGDYNEQFF	TGTGCCAGCAGCTTAGCGGTACAGGGGCCCGAGTATGGCGGGGACTACAATGAGCAGTTCTTC
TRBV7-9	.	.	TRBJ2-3	CASRQGVSDTQYF	TGTGCCAGCAGACAGGGTGTTTCAGATACGCAGTATTTT
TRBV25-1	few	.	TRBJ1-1	CASSEVGTTEAFF	TGTGCCAGCAGTGAAGTAGGGACAACTGAAGCTTTCTTT
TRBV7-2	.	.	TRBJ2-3	CASSLVGGVTTDTQYF	TGTGCCAGCAGCTTAGTCGGCGGTGTCACCACAGATACGCAGTATTTT
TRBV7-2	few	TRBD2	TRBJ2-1	CASSLARGGHSYNEQFF	TGTGCCAGCAGCTTAGCGCGGGGGGGCCACTCCTACAATGAGCAGTTCTTC
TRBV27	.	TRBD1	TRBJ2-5	CASSPGQGHETQYF	TGTGCCAGCAGTCCGGGACAGGGACACGAGACCCAGTACTTC
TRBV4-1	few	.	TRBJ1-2	CASSQEESYTF	TGCGCCAGCAGCCAAGAGGAGAGCTACACCTTC
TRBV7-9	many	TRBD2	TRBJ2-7	CASRIIGGLAGDEQYF	TGTGCCAGCAGAATCATTGGGGGACTAGCGGGGGATGAGCAGTACTTC
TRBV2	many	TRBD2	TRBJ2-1	CASSESGLAGDNEQFF	TGTGCCAGCAGTGAGTCGGGACTAGCTGGCGACAATGAGCAGTTCTTC
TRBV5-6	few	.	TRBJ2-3	CASSPAGAWDTQYF	TGTGCCAGCAGCCCAGCAGGGGCATGGGATACGCAGTATTTT
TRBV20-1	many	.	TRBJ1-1	CSARDSRDTEAFF	TGCAGTGCTAGAGATTCCCGGGACACTGAAGCTTTCTTT
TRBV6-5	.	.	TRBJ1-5	CASSYGVGGNQPQHF	TGTGCCAGCAGTTACGGTGTAGGGGGCAATCAGCCCCAGCATTTT
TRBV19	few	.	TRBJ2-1	CATGQRTGSSYNEQFF	TGTGCCACGGGACAAAGGACCGGGAGCTCCTACAATGAGCAGTTCTTC
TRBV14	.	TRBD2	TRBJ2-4	CASSQASGGAKNSQYF	TGTGCCAGCAGCCAAGCTTCGGGGGGGGCCAAAAACAGTCAGTACTTC
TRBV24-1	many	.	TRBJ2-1	CATSRMFQDEQFF	TGTGCCACCTCAAGGATGTTTCAAGATGAGCAGTTCTTC
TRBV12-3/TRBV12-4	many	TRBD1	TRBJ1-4	CASRDRVATNEKLFF	TGTGCCAGCAGGGACAGGGTAGCAACTAATGAAAAACTGTTTTTT
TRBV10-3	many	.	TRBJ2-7	CAIKTGNSYEQYF	TGTGCCATAAAAACAGGGAACTCCTACGAGCAGTACTTC
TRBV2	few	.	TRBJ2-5	CASSGRLALQETQYF	TGTGCCAGCAGTGGAAGGCTAGCTTTACAAGAGACCCAGTACTTC
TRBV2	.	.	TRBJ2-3	CASRDYLLGPDTQYF	TGTGCCAGCAGGGATTACCTCCTGGGCCCAGATACGCAGTATTTT
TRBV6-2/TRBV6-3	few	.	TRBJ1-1	CASSYDSNTEAFF	TGTGCCAGCAGTTACGACTCGAACACTGAAGCTTTCTTT
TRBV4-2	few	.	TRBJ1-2	CASSQEIDRRSYGYTF	TGTGCCAGCAGCCAAGAGATCGACAGAAGATCCTATGGCTACACCTTC
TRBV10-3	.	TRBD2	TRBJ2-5	CAISDLSSGLQETQYF	TGTGCCATCAGTGATTTGTCTAGCGGGCTCCAAGAGACCCAGTACTTC
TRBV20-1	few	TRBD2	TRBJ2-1	CSARATSGSYNEQFF	TGCAGTGCTAGGGCGACTAGCGGCTCCTACAATGAGCAGTTCTTC
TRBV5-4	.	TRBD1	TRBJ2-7	CASRGQGAFYEQYF	TGTGCCAGCAGGGGACAGGGGGCTTTCTACGAGCAGTACTTC
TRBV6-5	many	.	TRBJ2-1	CASSYSGIEQFF	TGTGCCAGCAGTTACTCTGGTATTGAGCAGTTCTTC
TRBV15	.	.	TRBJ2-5	CATSRATEETQYF	TGTGCCACCAGCAGAGCAACGGAAGAGACCCAGTACTTC
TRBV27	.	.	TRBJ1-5	CASSLSLDQPQHF	TGTGCCAGCAGTTTATCACTCGATCAGCCCCAGCATTTT
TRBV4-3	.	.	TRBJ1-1	CASSQVSGTEAFF	TGCGCCAGCAGCCAAGTAAGTGGTACTGAAGCTTTCTTT
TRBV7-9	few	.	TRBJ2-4	CASSPLENIQYF	TGTGCCAGCAGCCCGCTGGAAAACATTCAGTACTTC
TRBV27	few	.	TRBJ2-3	CASGRSTDTQYF	TGTGCCAGCGGCCGTAGCACAGATACGCAGTATTTT
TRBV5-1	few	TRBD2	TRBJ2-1	CASREQGLAGATGRYNEQFF	TGCGCCAGCAGGGAACAGGGACTAGCGGGAGCCACCGGGCGGTACAATGAGCAGTTCTTC
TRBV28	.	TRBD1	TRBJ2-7	CASSAGTGFHEQYF	TGTGCCAGCAGTGCCGGGACAGGGTTTCACGAGCAGTACTTC
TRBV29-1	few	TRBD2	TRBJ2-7	CSVAPGTSGSGVAEQYF	TGCAGCGTTGCCCCCGGGACTAGCGGGAGTGGAGTAGCCGAGCAGTACTTC
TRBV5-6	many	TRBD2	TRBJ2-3	CASSLAGTSGGSTDTQYF	TGTGCCAGCAGCTTGGCAGGGACTAGCGGGGGTAGCACAGATACGCAGTATTTT
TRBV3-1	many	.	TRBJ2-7	CASSQVGQGSAYEQYF	TGTGCCAGCAGCCAAGTTGGGCAGGGGTCGGCCTACGAGCAGTACTTC
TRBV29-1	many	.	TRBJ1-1	CSVEGIDTEAFF	TGCAGCGTTGAAGGGATAGACACTGAAGCTTTCTTT
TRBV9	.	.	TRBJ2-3	CASSVGLSLTDTQYF	TGTGCCAGCAGCGTGGGACTGTCCCTAACAGATACGCAGTATTTT
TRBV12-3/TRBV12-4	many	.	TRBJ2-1	CASSLEWNEQFF	TGTGCCAGCAGTTTAGAGTGGAACGAGCAGTTCTTC
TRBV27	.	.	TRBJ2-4	CASSSRTEIAKNIQYF	TGTGCCAGCAGTTCCCGGACAGAAATAGCCAAAAACATTCAGTACTTC
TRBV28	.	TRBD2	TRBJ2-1	CASTLGLAGGLDNEQFF	TGTGCCAGCACCTTAGGGCTAGCGGGAGGGCTGGACAATGAGCAGTTCTTC
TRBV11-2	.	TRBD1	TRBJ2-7	CASSFRQGSYEQYF	TGTGCCAGCAGCTTCCGACAGGGCTCCTACGAGCAGTACTTC
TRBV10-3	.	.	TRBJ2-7	CAISGSEPYEQYF	TGTGCCATCAGTGGTAGCGAACCCTACGAGCAGTACTTC
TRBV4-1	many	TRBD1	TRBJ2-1	CASSPRDRVIDEQFF	TGCGCCAGCAGCCCCCGGGACAGGGTTATTGATGAGCAGTTCTTC
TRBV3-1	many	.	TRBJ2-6	CASSQEDTSSGANVLTF	TGTGCCAGCAGCCAAGAGGACACCAGCTCTGGGGCCAACGTCCTGACTTTC
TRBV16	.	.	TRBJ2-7	CASSQSLTNEQYF	TGTGCCAGCAGCCAATCGCTGACCAACGAGCAGTACTTC
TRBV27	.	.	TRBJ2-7	CASSGDNDYEQYF	TGTGCCAGCAGCGGGGACAACGACTACGAGCAGTACTTC
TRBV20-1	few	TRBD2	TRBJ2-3	CSARDSYSLAVRTDTQYF	TGCAGTGCTAGAGATAGTTATAGCCTAGCGGTACGCACAGATACGCAGTATTTT
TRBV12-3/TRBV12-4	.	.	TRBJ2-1	CASRSRDSDEQFF	TGTGCCAGCAGGAGCCGGGATTCGGATGAGCAGTTCTTC